A single sample is the source of the 10 T cell receptor beta chains below, sequenced in a study of cytomegalovirus exposure and HLA in healthy donors (dated by TCRdb to 2016 to 2017). Library prep was done by the immunoSEQ multiplex PCR assay. The multiplex PCR relied on a mix of 60 forward primers for TCR Vbeta segments and 13 reverse primers for TCR Jbeta segments. In TCRdb, the immuneACCESS table is reduced to in-frame sequences with V and J assigned. These tables do not hold every clone; where another copy was compared, an unresolved V gene accounts for under half, and the others remain unexplained. The sample table lists around 100,000 clones, under 85% of them with a count of one. The top ten clones comprise around 4.9% of the sample. Input material: PBMCs. These receptors all stem from a man younger than 45 in good health and CMV-seropositive.

The V and J genes are TRBV5-1 and TRBJ1-4; a possible D gene is TRBD1 (6 bases). Germline V gene sequence: CDR1 SGHRS, CDR2 YFSETQ. This CDR3 has 13 amino acids. The V and J ends lost 3 bases and 5 bases respectively, with 8 bases between them. CDR3 bases: TGCGCCAGCAGCTATGACAGGAATGAAAAACTGTTTTTT. Translated, it gives CASSYDRNEKLFF.

V and J are TRBV28 and TRBJ2-7; a possible D gene is TRBD2 (5 bases). V lost 4 bases to trimming and J lost 4 bases, with 11 bases between them. This CDR3 is built from 13 residues. Germline CDR1 MDHEN, CDR2 SYDVKM. CDR3 DNA sequence: TGTGCCAGCAGTTCCGCCCGGGGATACGAGCAGTACTTC. It translates to CASSSARGYEQYF. The variable domain in full, with the rest retrieved from reference TRBV28 and TRBJ2-7, is DVKVTQSSRYLVKRTGEKVFLECVQDMDHENMFWYRQDPGLGLRLIYFSYDVKMKEKGDIPEGYSVSREKKERFSLILESASTNQTSMYLCASSSARGYEQYFGPGTRLTVT.

This clone was detected only once. The V and J genes are TRBV19 and TRBJ2-1; no reliable D call. CDR1 is LNHDA, CDR2 SQIVND, per germline (reference sequence). This CDR3 contains 14 residues. Trimming took 5 bases from V and 3 from J, leaving 11 bases between them. For the CDR3, the DNA is TGTGCCAGTAGTGCGGATCCTAACTACAATGAGCAGTTCTTC. Protein: CASSADPNYNEQFF.

This clone has a handful of counts. The chain couples TRBV4-3 to TRBJ1-4, with TRBD1 as a possible D gene (5 bases). CDR3 length: 19 residues. CDR1 LGHNA and CDR2 YSLEER come from the germline V gene. Trimming took 0 bases from V and 4 from J, leaving 21 bases between them. As DNA, the CDR3 is TGCGCCAGCAGCCAAGATCTAGCGGGGTTGGGGACCCTTAATGAAAAACTGTTTTTT. Translation gives CASSQDLAGLGTLNEKLFF.

The chain uses TRBV19 and TRBJ2-3; D may be TRBD2 (6 bases). CDR1 LNHDA and CDR2 SQIVND come from the germline V gene (reference sequence). V lost 3 bases, J lost 5 bases, and 15 bases lay in between. The CDR3 is 15 residues long. The CDR3 DNA sequence: TGTGCCAGTAGTATGTGGCAGGGCGGGAAAGATACGCAGTATTTT. It encodes CASSMWQGGKDTQYF.

The chain links TRBV9 to TRBJ1-4; possible D gene TRBD1, 5 bases. Germline V gives CDR1 SGDLS, CDR2 YYNGEE. The V gene lost 0 bases and the J gene lost 7 bases, with 13 bases spanning the gap. The CDR3 length is 15 residues. The CDR3 coding sequence is TGTGCCAGCAGCGTAGATCAGGGTTATGGTGAAAAACTGTTTTTT. It codes for CASSVDQGYGEKLFF.

This chain connects TRBV7-9 to TRBJ2-1; 11 nucleotides match TRBD2. The CDR3 covers 16 residues. Germline CDR1 SEHNR, CDR2 FQNEAQ (reference sequence). The V and J ends lost 2 bases and 5 bases, in that order; junction bases with no gene match: 5. This chain's CDR3 is CASSLLAGGPHNEQFF. CDR3 bases: TGTGCCAGCAGCTTATTAGCGGGGGGGCCCCACAATGAGCAGTTCTTC. The full variable domain, completed using reference TRBV7-9 and TRBJ2-1, is DTGVSQNPRHKITKRGQNVTFRCDPISEHNRLYWYRQTLGQGPEFLTYFQNEAQLEKSRLLSDRFSAERPKGSFSTLEIQRTEQGDSAMYLCASSLLAGGPHNEQFFGPGTRLTVL.

This clone has more than one count but fewer than ten. J is TRBJ2-3 and V is TRBV19; 8 nucleotides align to TRBD2. CDR1 is LNHDA and CDR2 is SQIVND in the germline V gene (reference sequence). V lost 5 bases to trimming and J lost 2 bases; unmatched junction nucleotides: 6. The CDR3 covers 15 residues. CDR3 sequence: CASSAYSGVTDTQYF. The CDR3 nucleotides are TGTGCCAGTAGTGCCTATAGCGGGGTCACAGATACGCAGTATTTT.

The chain recombines TRBV5-1 with TRBJ1-2; 8 bases agree with TRBD1. The germline CDR1 and CDR2 sequences are SGHRS and YFSETQ. The CDR3 has 14 residues. The trim removed 0 bases at V and 4 bases at J, leaving 2 bases unmatched. In nucleotides, the CDR3 is TGCGCCAGCAGCTTGGGACAGGGGTTCTATGGCTACACCTTC. It encodes CASSLGQGFYGYTF.

This rearrangement joins TRBV11-2 to TRBJ2-7; 7 bases are shared with TRBD1. The CDR3 consists of 15 residues. The V segment lost 1 base and the J segment 3 bases; nucleotides outside the gene matches: 6. In germline, CDR1 is SGHAT, CDR2 FQNNGV. CDR3 nucleotides: TGTGCCAGCAGCTTAGTCCCGACAGGGAGCTACGAGCAGTACTTC. Protein sequence: CASSLVPTGSYEQYF. The variable domain in full, completed from reference TRBV11-2 and TRBJ2-7, reads EAGVAQSPRYKIIEKRQSVAFWCNPISGHATLYWYQQILGQGPKLLIQFQNNGVVDDSQLPKDRFSAERLKGVDSTLKIQPAKLEDSAVYLCASSLVPTGSYEQYFGPGTRLTVT.